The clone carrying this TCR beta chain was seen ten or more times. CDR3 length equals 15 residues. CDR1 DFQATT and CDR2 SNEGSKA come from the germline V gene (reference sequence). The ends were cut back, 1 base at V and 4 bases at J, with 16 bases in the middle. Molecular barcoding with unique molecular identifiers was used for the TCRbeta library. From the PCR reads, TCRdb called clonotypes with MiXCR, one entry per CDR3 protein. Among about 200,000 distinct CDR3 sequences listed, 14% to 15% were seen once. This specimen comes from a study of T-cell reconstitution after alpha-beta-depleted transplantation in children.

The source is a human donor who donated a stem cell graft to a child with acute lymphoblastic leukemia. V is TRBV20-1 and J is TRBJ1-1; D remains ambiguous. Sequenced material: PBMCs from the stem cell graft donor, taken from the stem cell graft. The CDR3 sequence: CSARVWVERFTEAFF. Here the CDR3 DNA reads TGCAGTGCTAGAGTATGGGTAGAGAGGTTCACTGAAGCTTTCTTT.